The T cell receptor (beta chain) under discussion was sequenced for a study of long-term antiretroviral therapy in people with HIV. Study-wide findings and caveats: Diversity increased after ART yet remained lower than in transplant donor controls.

Runs used v3.0 of the immunoSEQ assay and were done at survey level. This table comes from immunoSEQ multiplex PCR, and its TCRdb copy is limited to in-frame clones, with some not included. The sample includes 20,000 to 25,000 clones, more than 70% of them seen just once. Clinicians in the United States treated all participants with HIV. Comments on this clone: Its antigen is not known.

V shed 4 bases, J shed 5 bases, and the junction held 7 bases outside the gene matches. The germline CDR1 and CDR2 sequences are SGHRS and YFSETQ. The CDR3 is made up of 14 amino acids. J is TRBJ2-5 and V is TRBV5-1, with 8 bases fitting TRBD1. Material: unsorted PBMCs, obtained 1.3 years after starting antiretroviral therapy. The receptor was isolated from a man aged 55-75 years with HIV. CDR3 bases: TGCGCCAGCAGCGGTCAGGGGGCGGCGGAGACCCAGTACTTC. It translates to CASSGQGAAETQYF.